This TCR beta chain was identified during a study of beta chain features in type 1 diabetes. The CDR3 consists of 14 residues. CDR1 MNHEY and CDR2 SVGAGI come from the germline V gene. The V and J ends lost 6 bases and 0 bases respectively, with 10 bases between them. Every isolated RNA sample was fully reverse transcribed, so sequencing captured expressed TCRB transcripts. This table comes from immunoSEQ multiplex PCR, and its TCRdb copy is limited to in-frame clones, with some not included. Of about 320,000 clones listed, about 14% are singletons. The sample was central memory CD4+ T cells from blood. This chain joins TRBV6-5 and TRBJ2-3; D is undetermined. The receptor was isolated from a man aged 25 to 40 in good health. The CDR3 sequence is CASSPRSSTDTQYF. In DNA form, the CDR3 reads TGTGCCAGCAGCCCCCGATCTAGCACAGATACGCAGTATTTT.